The next 10 T cell receptor beta chains were all read from a single sample in a study of shared clonotypes between healthy human individuals (dated by TCRdb to 2019 to 2021). CD8 naive samples consisted of CD45RO-negative cells that were positively selected for CCR7, yielding a CD45RA+CCR7+ population without TemRA cells. Receptor libraries were prepared by the immunoSEQ multiplex PCR assay. Entries here come from immuneACCESS through TCRdb and include only in-frame sequences with V and J called. Some clones fail to appear in such tables; in the studies checked, an unresolved V gene covers under half of the shortfall, and the cause of the remainder is unknown. The sample table shows about 700,000 clones, and roughly nine tenths are seen once. In total, the top ten clones hold more than 20% of the sample. Sequenced: naive CD8+ T cells sorted from blood. Taken with the paper, the label for cell subset or site translates to: CD45RA+CCR7+. These receptors originate from a man between 25 and 39 years old in good health.

The CDR3 region has the DNA TGTGCCACCTCAGGCAACAACTACGAGCAGTACTTC. This encodes CATSGNNYEQYF. This sequence joins TRBV28 and TRBJ2-7, with D uncertain. CDR3 length: 12 residues. Between the trimmed V and J ends, which lost 10 bases and 3 bases, there was a span of 13 bases. Per the germline V gene, CDR1 is MDHEN and CDR2 is SYDVKM. Variable domain in full (rest from reference TRBV28 and TRBJ2-7): DVKVTQSSRYLVKRTGEKVFLECVQDMDHENMFWYRQDPGLGLRLIYFSYDVKMKEKGDIPEGYSVSREKKERFSLILESASTNQTSMYLCATSGNNYEQYFGPGTRLTVT.

This clone was detected only once. This sequence joins TRBV10-2 and TRBJ2-1; D might be TRBD1 (6 bases). The germline gives CDR1 WSHSY, CDR2 SAAADI. The length of the CDR3 is 12 residues. Trimming took 5 bases from V and 8 from J, leaving 10 bases between them. The CDR3: CASSWTVHEQFF. The CDR3 coding sequence is TGCGCCAGCAGTTGGACAGTCCATGAGCAGTTCTTC.

The rearrangement uses TRBV29-1 and TRBJ2-7; 9 bases fit TRBD1. Per germline, CDR1 SQVTM and CDR2 ANQGSEA. The CDR3 sequence is 13 residues long. J was trimmed by 3 bases and V by 2 bases; bases with no gene match: 2. The CDR3 sequence is CSVELDRGYEQYF. In nucleotides, the CDR3 is TGCAGCGTTGAATTGGACAGGGGCTACGAGCAGTACTTC.

The chain joins TRBV6-5 to TRBJ2-7; tentative D call: TRBD2 (5 bases). V lost 2 bases, J lost 0 bases, and 11 bases lay in between. CDR1 and CDR2 (germline): MNHEY, SVGAGI. CDR3 length equals 15 residues. This CDR3 is CASSYEGYGSYEQYF. The CDR3 nucleotides read TGTGCCAGCAGTTACGAGGGATATGGCTCCTACGAGCAGTACTTC.

This chain links TRBV9 with TRBJ1-4, with D maybe TRBD1 (5 bases). Trimming removed 4 bases from V and 8 bases from J, with 21 bases in between. This CDR3 comprises 16 residues. CDR1 and CDR2 (germline): SGDLS, YYNGEE. Here the CDR3 reads CASSSRLRDPGEKLFF. The DNA of the CDR3 is TGTGCCAGCAGCTCAAGACTCCGGGACCCAGGCGAAAAACTGTTTTTT. The entire variable domain, with the rest obtained from reference TRBV9 and TRBJ1-4, is as follows: DSGVTQTPKHLITATGQRVTLRCSPRSGDLSVYWYQQSLDQGLQFLIQYYNGEERAKGNILERFSAQQFPDLHSELNLSSLELGDSALYFCASSSRLRDPGEKLFFGSGTQLSVL.

This sequence joins TRBV4-1 and TRBJ2-7, with D unresolved. Between the trimmed V and J ends, which lost 1 base and 6 bases, there was a span of 28 bases. Germline V lookup: CDR1 MGHRA, CDR2 YSYEKL. The CDR3 has 19 amino acids. CDR3 nucleotides: TGCGCCAGCAGCCAAGGCGGCGGCGGAGACCCACCTACTACGTTCGAGCAGTACTTC. The encoded protein is CASSQGGGGDPPTTFEQYF.

With respect to this clone: A read error may explain this, as a much larger clone is one base away. Other DNA sequences in the same sample also yield this CDR3. The chain recombines TRBV10-3 with TRBJ2-1; maybe TRBD2 (6 bases). The germline V gene has CDR1 ENHRY and CDR2 SYGVKD. The CDR3 contains 16 residues. V lost 4 bases, J lost 4 bases, and 17 bases lay in between. The CDR3 protein is CAISVGSGSSYNEQFF. The CDR3 DNA is TGTGCCATCAGTGTCGGGAGCGGTAGCTCTTACAATGAGCAGTTCTTC.

This sequence joins TRBV4-1 and TRBJ2-7; tentative D call: TRBD1 (5 bases). Per germline, CDR1 MGHRA and CDR2 YSYEKL. This CDR3 has 15 residues. V lost 0 bases to trimming and J lost 4 bases, with 13 bases between them. The CDR3 here is CASSQEGFRVYEQYF. The CDR3 nucleotides read TGCGCCAGCAGCCAAGAAGGTTTCAGGGTTTACGAGCAGTACTTC.

The chain links TRBV5-1 to TRBJ2-3; a weak D match, TRBD1 (6 bases). CDR1 and CDR2 from the germline V gene are SGHRS and YFSETQ. Trimming shortened V by 0 bases and J by 3 bases, and 11 bases separated the two germline ends. This CDR3 contains 15 residues. The CDR3 protein is CASSLEGVETDTQYF. CDR3 DNA sequence: TGCGCCAGCAGCTTGGAGGGGGTGGAGACAGATACGCAGTATTTT.

V gene TRBV21-1 combines with J gene TRBJ1-1. TRBV21-1 is noted as a pseudogene. This CDR3 comprises 15 residues. CDR3 amino acids: CASSPRTAANTEAFF. The CDR3 DNA sequence: TGTGCCAGCAGCCCCCGGACGGCTGCGAACACTGAAGCTTTCTTT.